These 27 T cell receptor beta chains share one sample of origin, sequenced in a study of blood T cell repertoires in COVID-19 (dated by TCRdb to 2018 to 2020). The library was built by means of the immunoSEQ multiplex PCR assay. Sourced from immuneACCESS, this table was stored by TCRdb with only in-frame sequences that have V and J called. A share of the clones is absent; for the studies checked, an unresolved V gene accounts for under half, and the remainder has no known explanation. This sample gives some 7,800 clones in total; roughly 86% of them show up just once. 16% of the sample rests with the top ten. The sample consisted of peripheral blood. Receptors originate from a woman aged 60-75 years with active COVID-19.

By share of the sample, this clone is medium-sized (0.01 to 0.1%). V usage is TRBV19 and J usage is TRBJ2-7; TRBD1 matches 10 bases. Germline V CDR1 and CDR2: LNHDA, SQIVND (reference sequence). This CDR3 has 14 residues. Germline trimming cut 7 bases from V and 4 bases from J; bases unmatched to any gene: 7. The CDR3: CASKRTGGLYEQYF. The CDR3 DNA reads TGTGCCAGTAAGAGGACAGGGGGTCTTTACGAGCAGTACTTC.

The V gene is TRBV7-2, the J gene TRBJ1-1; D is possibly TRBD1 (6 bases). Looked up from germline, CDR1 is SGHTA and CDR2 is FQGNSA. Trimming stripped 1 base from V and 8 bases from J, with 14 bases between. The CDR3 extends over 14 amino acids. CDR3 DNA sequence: TGTGCCAGCAGCTTAGACCCAGGGGCGCTCGAAGCTTTCTTT. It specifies CASSLDPGALEAFF.

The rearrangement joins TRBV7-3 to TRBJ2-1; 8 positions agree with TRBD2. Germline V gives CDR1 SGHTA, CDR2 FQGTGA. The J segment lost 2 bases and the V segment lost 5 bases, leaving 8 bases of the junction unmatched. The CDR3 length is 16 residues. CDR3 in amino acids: CASSPGGRGAYNEQFF. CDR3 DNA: TGTGCCAGCAGCCCAGGAGGGCGGGGGGCCTACAATGAGCAGTTCTTC.

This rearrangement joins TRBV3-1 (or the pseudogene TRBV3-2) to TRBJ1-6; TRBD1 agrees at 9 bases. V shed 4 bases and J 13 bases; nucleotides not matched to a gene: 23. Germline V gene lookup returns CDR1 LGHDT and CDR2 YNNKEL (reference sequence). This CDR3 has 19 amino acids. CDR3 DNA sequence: TGTGCCAGCAGCCGAAATAGGGGGACAGGGTCAGATTCCCGATCGCCCCTCCACTTT. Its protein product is CASSRNRGTGSDSRSPLHF.

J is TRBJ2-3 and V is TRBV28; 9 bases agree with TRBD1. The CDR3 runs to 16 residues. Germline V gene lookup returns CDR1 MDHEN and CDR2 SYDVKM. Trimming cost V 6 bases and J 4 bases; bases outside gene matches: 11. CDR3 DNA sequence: TGTGCCAGCAGCAACCTCCCTGGACAGGGGTCAGATACGCAGTATTTT. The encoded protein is CASSNLPGQGSDTQYF. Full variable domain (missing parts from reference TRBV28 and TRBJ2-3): DVKVTQSSRYLVKRTGEKVFLECVQDMDHENMFWYRQDPGLGLRLIYFSYDVKMKEKGDIPEGYSVSREKKERFSLILESASTNQTSMYLCASSNLPGQGSDTQYFGPGTRLTVL.

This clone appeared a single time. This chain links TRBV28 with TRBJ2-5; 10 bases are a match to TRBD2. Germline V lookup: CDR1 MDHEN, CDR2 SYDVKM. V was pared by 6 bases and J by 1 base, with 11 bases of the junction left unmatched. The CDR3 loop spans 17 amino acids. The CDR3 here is CASRTSGTSVVQETQYF. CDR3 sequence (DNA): TGTGCCAGCAGAACCTCTGGGACTAGCGTGGTCCAAGAGACCCAGTACTTC.

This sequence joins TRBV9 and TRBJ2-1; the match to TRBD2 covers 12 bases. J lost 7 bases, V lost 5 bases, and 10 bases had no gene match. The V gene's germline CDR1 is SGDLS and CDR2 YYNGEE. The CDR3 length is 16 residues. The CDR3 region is CASSSRTSGVKNEQFF. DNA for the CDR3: TGTGCCAGCAGTTCTCGGACTAGCGGGGTCAAAAATGAGCAGTTCTTC.

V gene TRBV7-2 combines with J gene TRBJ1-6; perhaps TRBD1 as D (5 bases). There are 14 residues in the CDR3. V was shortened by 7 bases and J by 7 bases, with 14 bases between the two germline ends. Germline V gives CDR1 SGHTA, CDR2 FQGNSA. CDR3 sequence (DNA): TGTGCCAGCAAGCCGGTTGGGGCGAATTCACCCCTCCACTTT. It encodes CASKPVGANSPLHF.

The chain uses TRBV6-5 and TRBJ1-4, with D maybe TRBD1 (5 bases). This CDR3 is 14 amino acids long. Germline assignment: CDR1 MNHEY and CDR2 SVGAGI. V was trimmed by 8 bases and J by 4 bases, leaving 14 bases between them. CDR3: CASAAGTDNEKLFF. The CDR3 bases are TGTGCCAGCGCGGCGGGGACGGATAATGAAAAACTGTTTTTT.

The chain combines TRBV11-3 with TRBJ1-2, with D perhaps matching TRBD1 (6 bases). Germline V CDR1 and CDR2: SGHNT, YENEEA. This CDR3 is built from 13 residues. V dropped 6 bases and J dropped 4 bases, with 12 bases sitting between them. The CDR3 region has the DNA TGTGCCAGCAGACCGGGACAAATCTATGGCTACACCTTC. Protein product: CASRPGQIYGYTF.

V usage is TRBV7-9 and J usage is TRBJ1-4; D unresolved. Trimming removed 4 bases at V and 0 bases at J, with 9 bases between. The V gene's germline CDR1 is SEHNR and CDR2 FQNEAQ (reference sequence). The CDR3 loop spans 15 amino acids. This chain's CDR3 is CASSYRGTTNEKLFF. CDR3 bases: TGTGCCAGCAGCTATCGGGGAACAACTAATGAAAAACTGTTTTTT.

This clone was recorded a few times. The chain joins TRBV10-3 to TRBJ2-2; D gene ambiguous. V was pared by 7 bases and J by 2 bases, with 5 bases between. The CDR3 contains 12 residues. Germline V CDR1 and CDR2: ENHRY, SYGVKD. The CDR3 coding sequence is TGTGCCATCACCAGAAACACCGGGGAGCTGTTTTTT. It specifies CAITRNTGELFF.

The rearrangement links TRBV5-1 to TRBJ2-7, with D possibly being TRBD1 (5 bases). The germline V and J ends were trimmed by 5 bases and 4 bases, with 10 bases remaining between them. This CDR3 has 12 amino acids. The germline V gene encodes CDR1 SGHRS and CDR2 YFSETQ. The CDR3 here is CASRGLWYEQYF. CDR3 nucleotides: TGCGCCAGCAGGGGGCTTTGGTACGAGCAGTACTTC.

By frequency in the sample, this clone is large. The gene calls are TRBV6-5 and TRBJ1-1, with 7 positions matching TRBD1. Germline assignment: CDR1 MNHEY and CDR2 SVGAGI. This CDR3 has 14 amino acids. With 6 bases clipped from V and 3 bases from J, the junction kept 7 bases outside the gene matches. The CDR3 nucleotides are TGTGCCAGCAGAGAGGGACAGACTCACACTGAAGCTTTCTTT. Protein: CASREGQTHTEAFF.

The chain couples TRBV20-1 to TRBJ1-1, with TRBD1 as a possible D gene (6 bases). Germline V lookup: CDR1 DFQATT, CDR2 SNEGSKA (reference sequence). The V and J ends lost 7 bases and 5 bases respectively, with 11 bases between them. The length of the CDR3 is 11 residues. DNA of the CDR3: TGCAGTGAGGGGAGGGGGACTGAAGCTTTCTTT. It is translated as CSEGRGTEAFF.

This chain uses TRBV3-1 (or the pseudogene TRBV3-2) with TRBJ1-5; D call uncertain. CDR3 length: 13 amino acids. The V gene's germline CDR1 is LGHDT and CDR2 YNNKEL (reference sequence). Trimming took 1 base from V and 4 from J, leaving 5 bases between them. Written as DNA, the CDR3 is TGTGCCAGCAGCCAAGGAGGTAATCAGCCCCAGCATTTT. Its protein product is CASSQGGNQPQHF.

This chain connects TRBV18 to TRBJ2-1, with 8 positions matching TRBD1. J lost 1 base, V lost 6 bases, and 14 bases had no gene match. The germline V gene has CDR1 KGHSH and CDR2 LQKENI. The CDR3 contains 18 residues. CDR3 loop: CASSHSLRDRYSYNEQFF. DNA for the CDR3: TGTGCCAGCTCGCACAGCCTTCGGGACAGGTATTCCTACAATGAGCAGTTCTTC.

CDR3 protein: CASKRGQYYGYTF. In DNA form, the CDR3 reads TGTGCCAGCAAGAGGGGACAATACTATGGCTACACCTTC. This chain connects TRBV27 to TRBJ1-2, with a possible D match to TRBD1 (6 bases). The CDR3 runs 13 residues. Germline V CDR1 and CDR2: MNHEY, SMNVEV (reference sequence). With 7 bases removed from V and 3 bases from J, the gap between germline ends came to 12 bases.

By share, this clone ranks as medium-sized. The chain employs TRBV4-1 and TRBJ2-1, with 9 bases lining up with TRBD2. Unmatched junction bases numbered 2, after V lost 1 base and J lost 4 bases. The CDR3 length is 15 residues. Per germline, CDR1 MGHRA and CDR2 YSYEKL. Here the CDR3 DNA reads TGCGCCAGCAGCCAAGTGGCGGGGGGGTACAATGAGCAGTTCTTC. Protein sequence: CASSQVAGGYNEQFF.

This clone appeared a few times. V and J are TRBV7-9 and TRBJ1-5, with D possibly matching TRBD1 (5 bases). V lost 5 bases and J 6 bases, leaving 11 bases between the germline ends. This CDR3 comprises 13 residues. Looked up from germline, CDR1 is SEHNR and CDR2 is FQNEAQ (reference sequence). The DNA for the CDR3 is TGTGCCAGCAGCCGACCGGGGGTTCAGCCCCAGCATTTT. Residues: CASSRPGVQPQHF.

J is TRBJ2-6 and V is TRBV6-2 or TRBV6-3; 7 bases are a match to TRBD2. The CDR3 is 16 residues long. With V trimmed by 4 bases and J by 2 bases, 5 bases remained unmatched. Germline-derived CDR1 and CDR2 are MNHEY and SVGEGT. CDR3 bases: TGTGCCAGCAGTTGGGGGGGGATAACTGGGGCCAACGTCCTGACTTTC. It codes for CASSWGGITGANVLTF.

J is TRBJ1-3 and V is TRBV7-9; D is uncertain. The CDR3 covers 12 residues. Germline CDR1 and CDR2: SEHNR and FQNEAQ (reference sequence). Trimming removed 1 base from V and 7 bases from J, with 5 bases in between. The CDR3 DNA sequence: TGTGCCAGCAGCTTAGTATTGAACACCATATATTTT. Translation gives CASSLVLNTIYF.

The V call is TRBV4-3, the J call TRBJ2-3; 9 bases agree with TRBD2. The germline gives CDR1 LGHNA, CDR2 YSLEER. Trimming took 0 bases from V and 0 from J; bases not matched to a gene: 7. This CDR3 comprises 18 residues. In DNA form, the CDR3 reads TGCGCCAGCAGCCAAGATCTGGCGGGGGGGCCTAGCACAGATACGCAGTATTTT. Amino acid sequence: CASSQDLAGGPSTDTQYF.

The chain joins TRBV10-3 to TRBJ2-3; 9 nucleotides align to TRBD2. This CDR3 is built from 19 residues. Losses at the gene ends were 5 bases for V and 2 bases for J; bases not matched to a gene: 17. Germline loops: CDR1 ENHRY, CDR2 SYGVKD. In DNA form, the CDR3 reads TGTGCCATCAGTCGCCGCGGGGGGGATAACCGACGACCCACAGATACGCAGTATTTT. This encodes CAISRRGGDNRRPTDTQYF.

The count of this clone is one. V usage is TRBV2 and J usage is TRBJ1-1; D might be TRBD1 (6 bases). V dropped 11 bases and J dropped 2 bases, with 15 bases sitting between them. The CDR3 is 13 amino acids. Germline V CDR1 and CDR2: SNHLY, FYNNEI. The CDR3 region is CAARRQVNTEAFF. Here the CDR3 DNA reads TGTGCCGCCCGGAGACAGGTTAACACTGAAGCTTTCTTT.

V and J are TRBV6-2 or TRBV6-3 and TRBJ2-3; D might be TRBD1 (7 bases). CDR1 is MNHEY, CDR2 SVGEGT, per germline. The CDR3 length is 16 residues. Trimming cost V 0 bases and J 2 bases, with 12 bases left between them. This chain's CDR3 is CASSYSVRGATDTQYF. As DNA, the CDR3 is TGTGCCAGCAGTTACTCTGTCAGGGGGGCCACAGATACGCAGTATTTT.

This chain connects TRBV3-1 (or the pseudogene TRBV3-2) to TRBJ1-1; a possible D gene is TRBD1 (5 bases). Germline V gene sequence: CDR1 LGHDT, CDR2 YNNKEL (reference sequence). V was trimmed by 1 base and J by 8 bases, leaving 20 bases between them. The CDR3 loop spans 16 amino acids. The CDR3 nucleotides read TGTGCCAGCAGCCAAGTTCTGGGCAGGGTCTCACCCGAAGCTTTCTTT. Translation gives CASSQVLGRVSPEAFF.